These 27 T cell receptor beta chains were sequenced from one sample in a study of OX40 agonist ivuxolimab in advanced cancers. TCRdb's copy holds only in-frame clones and misses some; the assay was immunoSEQ multiplex PCR. The top ten hold approximately 0.52% of the sample, which has fewer than 45,000 clones, around 89% seen once. The source was CD4+ or CD8+ T cells sorted from blood, collected in a trial of the OX40 agonist ivuxolimab. The origin of the receptors is an adult with an advanced solid tumor such as melanoma, head and neck, liver or kidney cancer.

This clone appeared once. V is TRBV7-2 and J is TRBJ1-2, with D unclear. V was trimmed by 3 bases and J by 8 bases, leaving 13 bases between them. This CDR3 has 13 residues. CDR1 and CDR2 (germline): SGHTA, FQGNSA. In DNA form, the CDR3 reads TGTGCCAGCAGCTTTTCCGGGATGAGCGGCTACACCTTC. Residues: CASSFSGMSGYTF.

The rearrangement joins TRBV5-4 to TRBJ2-5, with 7 bases identical to TRBD1. Germline V gene sequence: CDR1 SGHNT, CDR2 YYREEE (reference sequence). With 4 bases clipped from V and 1 base from J, the junction kept 4 bases outside the gene matches. The CDR3 covers 14 residues. The CDR3 DNA reads TGTGCCAGCAGCCTAGGGACAGCCCAAGAGACCCAGTACTTC. Residues: CASSLGTAQETQYF. Complete variable domain (other parts from reference TRBV5-4 and TRBJ2-5): ETGVTQSPTHLIKTRGQQVTLRCSSQSGHNTVSWYQQALGQGPQFIFQYYREEENGRGNFPPRFSGLQFPNYSSELNVNALELDDSALYLCASSLGTAQETQYFGPGTRLLVL.

The rearrangement joins TRBV28 to TRBJ1-2, with D hard to call. The CDR3 runs 11 residues. CDR1 is MDHEN and CDR2 is SYDVKM in the germline V gene. Trimming took 1 base from V and 4 from J, leaving 1 base between them. CDR3 protein: CASSLSYGYTF. The DNA for the CDR3 is TGTGCCAGCAGTTTATCCTATGGCTACACCTTC.

The V gene is TRBV10-1, the J gene TRBJ2-5; D assignment may be TRBD1 or TRBD2 (6 bases each). Deletions cut 6 bases from V and 1 base from J, with 12 bases between. Germline CDR1 WNHNN, CDR2 SYGVQD (reference sequence). This CDR3 has 14 amino acids. The CDR3 loop is CASSAWGAQETQYF. CDR3 coding DNA: TGCGCCAGCAGCGCGTGGGGGGCCCAAGAGACCCAGTACTTC.

This chain links TRBV18 with TRBJ2-7; TRBD1 is a possible D gene (6 bases). The CDR3 sequence is 13 residues long. The germline V gene has CDR1 KGHSH and CDR2 LQKENI. V lost 4 bases, J lost 6 bases, and 13 bases lay in between. CDR3 DNA sequence: TGTGCCAGCTCACGTTCGGACAGCTCCGAGCAGTACTTC. As protein: CASSRSDSSEQYF.

The CDR3: CASSIKGRRGFF. In DNA, the CDR3 is TGTGCCAGTAGTATTAAGGGACGGCGGGGTTTCTTT. V and J are TRBV19 and TRBJ1-1; D perhaps matches TRBD1 (5 bases). The CDR3 extends over 12 amino acids. V shed 3 bases and J shed 13 bases, with 15 bases lying between them. Germline values: CDR1 LNHDA, CDR2 SQIVND (reference sequence). Drawing the rest from reference TRBV19 and TRBJ1-1, the complete variable domain is DGGITQSPKYLFRKEGQNVTLSCEQNLNHDAMYWYRQDPGQGLRLIYYSQIVNDFQKGDIAEGYSVSREKKESFPLTVTSAQKNPTAFYLCASSIKGRRGFFGQGTRLTVV.

The chain joins TRBV11-3 to TRBJ1-6; no clear D. Trimming took 2 bases from V and 6 from J, leaving 14 bases between them. CDR3 length equals 16 residues. CDR1 SGHNT and CDR2 YENEEA come from the germline V gene. DNA for the CDR3: TGTGCCAGCAGCTTATATTCTTGGCAGGCTAATTCACCCCTCCACTTT. Amino acids: CASSLYSWQANSPLHF.

The chain combines TRBV7-8 with TRBJ1-1; the D is unclear. The length of the CDR3 is 15 residues. V lost 2 bases, J lost 1 base, and 11 bases lay in between. Germline lookup yields CDR1 SGHVS and CDR2 FQNEAQ. The CDR3: CASSLRGVGNTEAFF. The CDR3 DNA follows: TGTGCCAGCAGCTTACGTGGCGTTGGGAACACTGAAGCTTTCTTT.

V is TRBV11-2 and J is TRBJ1-5, with no clear D. The V end was cut by 5 bases, the J end by 3 bases, with 8 bases between. The CDR3 consists of 13 residues. Germline V CDR1 and CDR2: SGHAT, FQNNGV. CDR3 sequence reads: CASSAGPNQPQHF. The DNA of the CDR3 is TGTGCCAGCAGCGCGGGCCCCAATCAGCCCCAGCATTTT.

The V call is TRBV6-5, the J call TRBJ2-7; the match to TRBD1 covers 8 bases. Trimming at V came to 5 bases and at J to 5 bases, leaving 8 bases not matched to a gene. CDR1 MNHEY and CDR2 SVGAGI come from the germline V gene. This CDR3 is 14 amino acids long. CDR3 bases: TGTGCCAGCAGTACGCGGACAGGGCGGGACGAGCAGTACTTC. It codes for CASSTRTGRDEQYF.

This clone appeared once. The rearrangement joins TRBV20-1 to TRBJ1-4; D is unresolved. The V end was cut by 6 bases, the J end by 8 bases, with 10 bases between. The CDR3 runs to 11 residues. Germline-derived CDR1 and CDR2 are DFQATT and SNEGSKA (reference sequence). The CDR3 DNA sequence: TGCAGTGCCCTCCCCCGGGAAAAACTGTTTTTT. Its translation is CSALPREKLFF.

The chain uses TRBV27 and TRBJ1-1; TRBD1 is a possible D gene (5 bases). The CDR3 runs 15 residues. The V end was cut by 2 bases, the J end by 3 bases, with 13 bases between. Germline CDR1 MNHEY, CDR2 SMNVEV (reference sequence). The CDR3 loop reads CASSLRGIRYTEAFF. As DNA, the CDR3 is TGTGCCAGCAGTTTAAGGGGAATTAGATACACTGAAGCTTTCTTT.

V and J are TRBV1 and TRBJ1-5. TRBV1 is an annotated pseudogene. The CDR3 spans 15 residues. The CDR3 DNA sequence: TGCACCAGCAGCCAAGATAACCCGGGGGGACAGCCCCAGCATTTT. Residues: CTSSQDNPGGQPQHF.

The chain has TRBV7-2 and TRBJ1-2; D is ambiguous. Germline CDR1 reads SGHTA; CDR2 reads FQGNSA. The CDR3 consists of 14 residues. Trimming pared 1 base from V and 2 bases from J, leaving 8 bases between. The CDR3 bases are TGTGCCAGCAGCTTAGGCGCCACCAACTATGGCTACACCTTC. Translating it yields CASSLGATNYGYTF.

The J gene is TRBJ2-7, the V gene TRBV18, with TRBD1 matching 11 bases. CDR1 and CDR2 from the germline V gene are KGHSH and LQKENI. The CDR3 extends over 14 amino acids. The V and J ends lost 3 bases and 3 bases, in that order; junction bases with no gene match: 1. The CDR3 DNA reads TGTGCCAGCTCACCGGGACAGGGGGTCTACGAGCAGTACTTC. Translated: CASSPGQGVYEQYF.

The rearrangement joins TRBV2 to TRBJ2-7; D is perhaps TRBD2 (5 bases). Germline V gene sequence: CDR1 SNHLY, CDR2 FYNNEI. V lost 7 bases to trimming and J lost 2 bases, with 18 bases between them. The CDR3 contains 15 residues. The CDR3 region is CASKEAGIFTYEQYF. CDR3 in DNA: TGTGCCAGCAAGGAGGCCGGGATTTTCACCTACGAGCAGTACTTC. Full variable domain (missing parts from reference TRBV2 and TRBJ2-7): EPEVTQTPSHQVTQMGQEVILRCVPISNHLYFYWYRQILGQKVEFLVSFYNNEISEKSEIFDDQFSVERPDGSNFTLKIRSTKLEDSAMYFCASKEAGIFTYEQYFGPGTRLTVT.

This chain links TRBV29-1 with TRBJ2-5; D ambiguous. V lost 3 bases and J 2 bases, leaving 7 bases between the germline ends. The CDR3 consists of 12 residues. Germline V gives CDR1 SQVTM, CDR2 ANQGSEA. DNA for the CDR3: TGCAGCGTTGAGTTTCAGCAAGAGACCCAGTACTTC. It translates to CSVEFQQETQYF.

This clone was counted a single time. This chain connects TRBV11-1 to TRBJ2-7, with TRBD1 identical over 10 bases. The trim removed 7 bases at V and 5 bases at J, leaving 2 bases unmatched. CDR3 length: 12 amino acids. Germline V CDR1 and CDR2: SGHAT, FQDESV (reference sequence). This CDR3 reads CASMTGGDEQYF. The CDR3 coding sequence is TGTGCCAGCATGACAGGGGGCGACGAGCAGTACTTC.

The V call is TRBV20-1, the J call TRBJ2-7, with D uncertain. The germline CDR1 and CDR2 sequences are DFQATT and SNEGSKA (reference sequence). The V end was cut by 7 bases, the J end by 4 bases, with 11 bases between. The CDR3 consists of 11 residues. Here the CDR3 reads CSVTEKYEQYF. The DNA of the CDR3 is TGCAGTGTCACAGAAAAGTACGAGCAGTACTTC.

This clone appeared once. The chain combines TRBV5-8 with TRBJ1-3, with D maybe TRBD1 (6 bases). The V gene lost 2 bases and the J gene lost 0 bases, with 12 bases spanning the gap. This CDR3 has 16 residues. Germline CDR1 reads SGHTS; CDR2 reads YDEGEE. The CDR3 sequence is CASSLGQILSGNTIYF. CDR3 nucleotide sequence: TGTGCCAGCAGCTTAGGACAGATACTCTCTGGAAACACCATATATTTT.

This chain joins TRBV5-8 and TRBJ1-4; D is uncertain. Trimming took 6 bases from V and 3 from J, leaving 12 bases between them. Per germline, CDR1 SGHTS and CDR2 YDEGEE. The CDR3 has 14 residues. The CDR3, as DNA: TGTGCCAGCACCCCCGGGCCTGCTAATGAAAAACTGTTTTTT. Amino acid sequence: CASTPGPANEKLFF.

The V and J genes are TRBV29-1 and TRBJ1-1; D is unresolved. CDR1 and CDR2 (germline): SQVTM, ANQGSEA. V dropped 3 bases and J dropped 1 base, with 6 bases sitting between them. The CDR3 sequence is 12 residues long. The CDR3 nucleotides read TGCAGCGTTGACGACGGGAACACTGAAGCTTTCTTT. This gives the protein CSVDDGNTEAFF.

The chain has TRBV5-1 and TRBJ2-5; the match to TRBD1 covers 9 bases. Germline CDR1 is SGHRS and CDR2 is YFSETQ. This CDR3 spans 15 amino acids. Losses at the gene ends were 4 bases for V and 1 base for J; bases not matched to a gene: 5. Here the CDR3 reads CASSIGQGFQETQYF. DNA for the CDR3: TGCGCCAGCAGCATCGGACAGGGGTTCCAAGAGACCCAGTACTTC.

The chain links TRBV7-2 to TRBJ2-6; possible D gene TRBD1, 6 bases. Germline V gene data show CDR1 as SGHTA and CDR2 as FQGNSA. The CDR3 totals 19 residues. The V end was cut by 3 bases, the J end by 2 bases, with 20 bases between. The DNA for the CDR3 is TGTGCCAGCAGCTTTCCGTTAACAGGGTCCAGGACTGGGGCCAACGTCCTGACTTTC. Translated: CASSFPLTGSRTGANVLTF.

The V and J genes are TRBV5-1 and TRBJ1-1; D might be TRBD1 (5 bases). V lost 0 bases to trimming and J lost 6 bases, with 12 bases between them. Germline V lookup: CDR1 SGHRS, CDR2 YFSETQ. The CDR3 sequence is 14 residues long. CDR3 DNA: TGCGCCAGCAGCTTGGGGACTTCGGGGGCTGAAGCTTTCTTT. Translated: CASSLGTSGAEAFF.

This chain links TRBV5-1 with TRBJ2-7, with no clear D. The germline gives CDR1 SGHRS, CDR2 YFSETQ. The CDR3 spans 13 residues. V lost 0 bases, J lost 3 bases, and 7 bases lay in between. DNA of the CDR3: TGCGCCAGCAGCTTGGGGCTAGGCTACGAGCAGTACTTC. Translating it yields CASSLGLGYEQYF.

The rearrangement uses TRBV7-9 and TRBJ1-1; no definite D call. Germline V lookup: CDR1 SEHNR, CDR2 FQNEAQ (reference sequence). Trimming stripped 6 bases from V and 6 bases from J, with 14 bases between. The CDR3 length is 13 residues. For the CDR3, the DNA is TGTGCCAGCAGTTGGGGAGGCGGCGCTGAAGCTTTCTTT. Its translation is CASSWGGGAEAFF.